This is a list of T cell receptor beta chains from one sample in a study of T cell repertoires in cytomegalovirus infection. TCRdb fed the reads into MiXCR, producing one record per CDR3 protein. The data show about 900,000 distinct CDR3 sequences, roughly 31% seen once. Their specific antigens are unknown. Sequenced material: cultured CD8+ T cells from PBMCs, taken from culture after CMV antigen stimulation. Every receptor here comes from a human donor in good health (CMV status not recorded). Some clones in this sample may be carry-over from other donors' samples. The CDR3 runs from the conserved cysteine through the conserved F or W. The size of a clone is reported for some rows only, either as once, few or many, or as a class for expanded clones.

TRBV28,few,CASTHGGFDNSPLHF
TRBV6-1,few,CASTGASSGNTIYF
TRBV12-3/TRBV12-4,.,CASSSTGGDNSPLHF
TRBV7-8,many,CASSRRQGIHEQFF
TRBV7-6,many,CASRAAGEETQYF
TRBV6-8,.,CASSQTMGTEAFF
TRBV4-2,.,CASSQVTGRAWDGYTF
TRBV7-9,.,CASSLPSGVSSYNEQFF
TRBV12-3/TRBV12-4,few,CASSFERGIGTGELFF
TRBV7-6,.,CASSSNPSGGAYEQYF
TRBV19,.,CASSIGAGDEQFF
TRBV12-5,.,CASAFSSGYTDTQYF
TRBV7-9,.,CASSALQGLPTGAFF
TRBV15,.,CATSPSRQGDYEQYF
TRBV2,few,CASRAGTGRENTEAFF
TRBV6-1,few,CASSAQDRSQETQYF
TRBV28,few,CASSFYQGTAFF
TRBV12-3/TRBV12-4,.,CASSFRERPNYGYTF
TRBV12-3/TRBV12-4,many,CASSLGAGGLNEQFF
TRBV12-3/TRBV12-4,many,CASSFLAGGETQYF
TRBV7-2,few,CASSLGRISSSYEQYF
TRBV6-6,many,CASSYPGVGGELFF
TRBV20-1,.,CSAMTNYNEQFF
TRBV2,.,CASLVAGAVDTQYF
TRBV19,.,CASSQLTSGGPNTGELFF
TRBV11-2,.,CASSLMGNYNEQFF
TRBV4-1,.,CASSQVVVAPSPLHF
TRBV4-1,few,CASSQGGGHVTEAFF
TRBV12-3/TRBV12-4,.,CASRGPGEVGLEKLFF
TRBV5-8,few,CASSLPPGFNTEAFF
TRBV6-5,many,CASSYRAGSMNTEAFF
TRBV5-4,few,CASSTRDGNTEAFF
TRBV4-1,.,CASSHPRGQGRNNEQFF
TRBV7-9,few,CASSLDWSGTTDTQYF
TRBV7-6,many,CASSLNGGSPPDTQYF
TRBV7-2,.,CASSLRDRRRDSPLHF
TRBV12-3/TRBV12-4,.,CASSEGTAVKNYGYTF
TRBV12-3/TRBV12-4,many,CASRGIDRDNEKLFF
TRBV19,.,CASSNSGGERTQYF
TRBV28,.,CASSSPAGKNEQFF
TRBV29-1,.,CSVEFSGQGFDNEQFF
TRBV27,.,CASSSMGTAGYTF
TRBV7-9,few,CASTFRTGGVDTQYF
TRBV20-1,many,CSATRTGLGSYNEQFF
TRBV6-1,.,CASSERQIYEQYF
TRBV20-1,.,CSASALGVIDTQYF
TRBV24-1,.,CATSDSDRDTGELFF
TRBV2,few,CASTKNPLDADRVKNSPLHF
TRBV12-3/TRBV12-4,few,CASSLRAGLVYGYTF
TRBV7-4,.,CASSYEGLVTDTQYF
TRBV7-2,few,CASSLRINKNIQYF
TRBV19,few,CASSIDHRYSNQPQHF
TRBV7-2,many,CASSSRTYHQPQHF
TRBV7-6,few,CASSPFPGQPNTDTQYF